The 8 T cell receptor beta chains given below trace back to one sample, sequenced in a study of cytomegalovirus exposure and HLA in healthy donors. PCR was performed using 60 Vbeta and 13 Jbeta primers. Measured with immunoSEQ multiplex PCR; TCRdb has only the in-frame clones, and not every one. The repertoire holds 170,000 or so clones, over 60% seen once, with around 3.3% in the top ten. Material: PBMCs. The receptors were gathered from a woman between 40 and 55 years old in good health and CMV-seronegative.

The CDR3 region is CTSSQEAPRRNYGYTF. DNA of the CDR3: TGCACCAGCAGCCAAGAAGCCCCACGGAGGAACTATGGCTACACCTTC. The chain combines TRBV1 with TRBJ1-2. TRBV1 is listed as a pseudogene. CDR3 length: 16 amino acids.

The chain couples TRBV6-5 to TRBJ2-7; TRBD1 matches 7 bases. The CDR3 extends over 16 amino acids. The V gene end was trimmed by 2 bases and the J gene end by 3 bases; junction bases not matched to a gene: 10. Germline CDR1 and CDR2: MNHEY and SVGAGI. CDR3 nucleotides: TGTGCCAGCAGTTACACCTCCGGGACAGTCAGCTACGAGCAGTACTTC. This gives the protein CASSYTSGTVSYEQYF.

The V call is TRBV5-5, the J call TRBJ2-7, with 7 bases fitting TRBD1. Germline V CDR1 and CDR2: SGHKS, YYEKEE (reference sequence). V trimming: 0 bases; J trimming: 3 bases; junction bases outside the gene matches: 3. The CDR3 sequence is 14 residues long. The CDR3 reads CASSLVGGVYEQYF. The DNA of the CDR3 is TGTGCCAGCAGCTTGGTAGGGGGCGTCTACGAGCAGTACTTC.

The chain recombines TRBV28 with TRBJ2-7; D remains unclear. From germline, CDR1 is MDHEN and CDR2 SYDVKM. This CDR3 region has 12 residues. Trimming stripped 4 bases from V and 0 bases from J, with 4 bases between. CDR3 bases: TGTGCCAGCAGTTCCAGCTCCTACGAGCAGTACTTC. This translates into CASSSSSYEQYF.

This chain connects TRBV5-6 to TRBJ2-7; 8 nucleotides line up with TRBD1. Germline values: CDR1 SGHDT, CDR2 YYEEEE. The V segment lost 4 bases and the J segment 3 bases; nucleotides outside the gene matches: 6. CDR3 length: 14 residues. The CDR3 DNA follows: TGTGCCAGCAGCGTGGGACAGGCGGACTACGAGCAGTACTTC. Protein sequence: CASSVGQADYEQYF. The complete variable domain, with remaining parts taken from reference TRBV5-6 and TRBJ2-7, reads DAGVTQSPTHLIKTRGQQVTLRCSPKSGHDTVSWYQQALGQGPQFIFQYYEEEERQRGNFPDRFSGHQFPNYSSELNVNALLLGDSALYLCASSVGQADYEQYFGPGTRLTVT.

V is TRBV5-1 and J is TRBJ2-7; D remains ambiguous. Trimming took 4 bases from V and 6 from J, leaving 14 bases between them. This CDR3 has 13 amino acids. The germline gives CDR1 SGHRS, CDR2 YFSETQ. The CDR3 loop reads CASSLVHSSEQYF. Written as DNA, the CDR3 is TGCGCCAGCAGCCTCGTACACAGCTCCGAGCAGTACTTC. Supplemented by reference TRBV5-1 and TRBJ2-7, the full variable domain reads KAGVTQTPRYLIKTRGQQVTLSCSPISGHRSVSWYQQTPGQGLQFLFEYFSETQRNKGNFPGRFSGRQFSNSRSEMNVSTLELGDSALYLCASSLVHSSEQYFGPGTRLTVT.

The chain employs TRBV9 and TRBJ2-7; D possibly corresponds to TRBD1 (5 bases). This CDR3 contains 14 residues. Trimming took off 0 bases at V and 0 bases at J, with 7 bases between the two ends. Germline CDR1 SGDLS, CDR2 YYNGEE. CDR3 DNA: TGTGCCAGCAGCGTAGCAGGGCGCTCCTACGAGCAGTACTTC. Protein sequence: CASSVAGRSYEQYF.

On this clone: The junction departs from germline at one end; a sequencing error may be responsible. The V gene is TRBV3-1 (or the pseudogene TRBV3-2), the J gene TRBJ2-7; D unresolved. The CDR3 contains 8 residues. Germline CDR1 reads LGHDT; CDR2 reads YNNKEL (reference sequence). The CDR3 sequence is CAQIEYLF. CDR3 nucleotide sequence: TGTGCCCAGATCGAATACCTCTTC.